This T cell receptor beta chain was recovered during a study of OX40 agonist ivuxolimab in advanced cancers. Findings of the study overall: At 0.1 to 3.0 mg/kg, CD4+ and CD8+ blood T cells expanded clonally by week 6. CD4+ T cells averaged fewer expanded clones than CD8+ T cells. Among the lowest peripheral clonal expansion occurred in 0.1-3.0 mg/kg partial responders.

Sequencing used immunoSEQ multiplex PCR; TCRdb keeps in-frame clones, though not all of them. The table shows tens of thousands of clones, with under 90% occurring only once. Exclusion applied to patients with autoimmune disease history or systemic immunosuppression. Turning to this clone: Its target is unknown.

Trimming cost V 5 bases and J 1 base; bases outside gene matches: 7. Per germline, CDR1 SEHNR and CDR2 FQNEAQ (reference sequence). The CDR3 runs to 15 residues. The receptor was isolated from an adult with an advanced solid tumor such as melanoma, head and neck, liver or kidney cancer. The source was CD4+ or CD8+ T cells sorted from blood, collected in a trial of the OX40 agonist ivuxolimab. The chain combines TRBV7-9 with TRBJ1-2; the match to TRBD1 covers 7 bases. The CDR3 nucleotides read TGTGCCAGCAGCGACGGGACAGCATTTAACTATGGCTACACCTTC. Translation: CASSDGTAFNYGYTF.